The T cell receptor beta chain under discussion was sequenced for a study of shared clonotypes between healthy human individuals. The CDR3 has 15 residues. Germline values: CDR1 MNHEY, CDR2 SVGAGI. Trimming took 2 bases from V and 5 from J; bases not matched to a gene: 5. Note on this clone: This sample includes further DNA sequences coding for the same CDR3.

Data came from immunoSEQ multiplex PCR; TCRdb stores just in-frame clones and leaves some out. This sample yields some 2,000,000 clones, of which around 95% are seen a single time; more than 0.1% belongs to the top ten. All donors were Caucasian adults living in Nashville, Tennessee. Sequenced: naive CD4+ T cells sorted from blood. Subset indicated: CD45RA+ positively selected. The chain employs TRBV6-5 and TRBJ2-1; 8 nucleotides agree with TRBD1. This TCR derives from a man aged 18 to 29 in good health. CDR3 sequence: CASSYVGQGHNEQFF. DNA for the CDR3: TGTGCCAGCAGTTACGTCGGACAGGGACACAATGAGCAGTTCTTC.